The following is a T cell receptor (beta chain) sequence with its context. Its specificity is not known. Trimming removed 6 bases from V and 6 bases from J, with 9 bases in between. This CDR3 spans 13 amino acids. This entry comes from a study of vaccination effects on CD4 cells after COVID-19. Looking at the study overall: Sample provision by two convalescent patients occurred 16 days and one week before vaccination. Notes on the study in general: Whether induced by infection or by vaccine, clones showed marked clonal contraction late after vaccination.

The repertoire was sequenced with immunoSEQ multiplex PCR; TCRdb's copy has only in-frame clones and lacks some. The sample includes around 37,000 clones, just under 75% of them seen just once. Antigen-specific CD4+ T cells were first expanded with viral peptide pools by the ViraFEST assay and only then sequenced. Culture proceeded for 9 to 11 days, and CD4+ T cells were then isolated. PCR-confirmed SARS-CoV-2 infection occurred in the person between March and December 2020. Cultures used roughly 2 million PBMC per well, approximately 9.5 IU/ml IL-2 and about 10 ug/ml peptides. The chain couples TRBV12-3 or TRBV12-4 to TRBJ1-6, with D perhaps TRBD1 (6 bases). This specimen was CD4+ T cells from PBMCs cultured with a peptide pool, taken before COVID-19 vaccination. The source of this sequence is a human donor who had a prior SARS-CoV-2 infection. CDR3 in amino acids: CASSRGLNSPLHF. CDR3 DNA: TGTGCCAGCAGCAGGGGCCTTAATTCACCCCTCCACTTT.